This TCR beta chain derives from a study of blood T cell repertoires in COVID-19. Original processing notes: Counts of nucleated cells, estimated from reference gene primer amplification, were obtained. Here immunoSEQ multiplex PCR was the method, and the copy in TCRdb shows in-frame clones only, minus some. D and trimming were read from the DNA, whereas the V and J calls and clone size are those reported in that table. The table includes roughly 150,000 clones, roughly nine tenths detected once. The length of the CDR3 is 18 residues. Sequencing was carried out using peripheral blood. The TCR originated in a woman in her thirties or forties with acute or convalescent COVID-19. The genes are TRBV21-1 and TRBJ2-7; the table's TRBD2 call for D was not verified on the DNA. TRBV21-1 counts as a pseudogene. CDR3 in DNA: TGTGCCAGCAGCAAAGATCGGGCGAAGCGGGAGGCTTCCTACGAGCAGTACTTC. Its protein is CASSKDRAKREASYEQYF.